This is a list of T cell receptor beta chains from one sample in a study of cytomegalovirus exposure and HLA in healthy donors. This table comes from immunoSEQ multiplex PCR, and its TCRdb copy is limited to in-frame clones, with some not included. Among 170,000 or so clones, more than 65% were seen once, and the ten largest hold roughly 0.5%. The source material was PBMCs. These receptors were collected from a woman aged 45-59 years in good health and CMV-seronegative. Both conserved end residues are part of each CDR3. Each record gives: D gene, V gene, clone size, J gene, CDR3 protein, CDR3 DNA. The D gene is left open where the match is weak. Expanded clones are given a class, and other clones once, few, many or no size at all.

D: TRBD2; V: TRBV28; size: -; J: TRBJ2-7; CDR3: CASSLSSGASYEQYF; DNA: TGTGCCAGCAGTTTATCTAGCGGGGCCTCCTACGAGCAGTACTTC
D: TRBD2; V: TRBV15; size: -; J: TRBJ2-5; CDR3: CATSSSSGGAWRQETQYF; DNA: TGTGCCACCAGCAGTTCTAGCGGGGGGGCCTGGCGGCAAGAGACCCAGTACTTC
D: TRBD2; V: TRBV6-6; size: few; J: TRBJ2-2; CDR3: CASSSSGRTGELFF; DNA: TGTGCCAGCAGCTCTAGCGGGAGAACCGGGGAGCTGTTTTTT
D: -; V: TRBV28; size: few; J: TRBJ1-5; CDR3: CASSLLPGASNQPQHF; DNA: TGTGCCAGCAGTTTACTGCCAGGGGCGAGCAATCAGCCCCAGCATTTT
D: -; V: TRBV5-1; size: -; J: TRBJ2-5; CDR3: CASSLVPTRETQYF; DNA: TGCGCCAGCAGCTTGGTTCCGACCAGGGAGACCCAGTACTTC
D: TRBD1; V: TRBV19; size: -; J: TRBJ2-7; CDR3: CASSPPDRGVYEQYF; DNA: TGTGCCAGTAGTCCACCCGACAGGGGCGTCTACGAGCAGTACTTC
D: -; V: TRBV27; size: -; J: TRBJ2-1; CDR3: CASRKGGGHNEQFF; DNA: TGTGCCAGCAGAAAGGGGGGGGGTCACAATGAGCAGTTCTTC
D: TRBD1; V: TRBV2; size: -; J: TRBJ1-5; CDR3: CASSPRDRGLYSNQPQHF; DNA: TGTGCCAGCAGTCCTCGGGACAGGGGACTGTATAGCAATCAGCCCCAGCATTTT
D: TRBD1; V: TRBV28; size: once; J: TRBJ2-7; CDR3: CASSPGQTWGQYF; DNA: TGTGCCAGCAGCCCGGGACAGACGTGGGGGCAGTACTTC
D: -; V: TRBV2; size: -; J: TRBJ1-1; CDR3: CASFPGGRAFF; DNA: TGTGCCAGCTTCCCGGGGGGGAGAGCTTTCTTT
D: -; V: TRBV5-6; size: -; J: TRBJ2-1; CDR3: CASGRDSNEQFF; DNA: TGTGCCAGCGGCCGGGACTCTAATGAGCAGTTCTTC
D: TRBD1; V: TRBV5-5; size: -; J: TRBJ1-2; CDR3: CASSFQQGGGYGYTF; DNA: TGTGCCAGCAGCTTCCAACAGGGGGGGGGCTATGGCTACACCTTC
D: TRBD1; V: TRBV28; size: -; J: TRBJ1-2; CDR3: CASSLPGQGRYGYTF; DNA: TGTGCCAGCAGTTTGCCGGGACAGGGAAGGTATGGCTACACCTTC
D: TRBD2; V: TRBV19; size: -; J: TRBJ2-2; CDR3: CASSMGSGGRGNRELFF; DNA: TGTGCCAGTAGTATGGGAAGCGGGGGGCGCGGAAACAGGGAGCTGTTTTTT
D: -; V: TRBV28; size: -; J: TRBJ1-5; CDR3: CASTLRRGLRYSNQPQHF; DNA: TGTGCCAGCACCTTGAGGAGGGGACTCAGGTATAGCAATCAGCCCCAGCATTTT
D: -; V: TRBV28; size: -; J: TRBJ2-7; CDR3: CASSRGGGSYEQYF; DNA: TGTGCCAGCAGTCGAGGGGGGGGCTCCTACGAGCAGTACTTC